The 18 T cell receptor beta chains below come from one sample, sequenced in a study of T-cell memory formation after mild COVID-19. TCRdb itself ran the 5' RACE reads through MiXCR, one entry per CDR3 protein. The sample yields about half a million distinct CDR3 sequences, roughly 18% seen once. Sequenced: PBMCs or a T cell subset sorted from them (not recorded which). The receptors were sampled from an adult woman who had mild COVID-19 (a few samples of this study predate the infection). Cell type and time point are not known.

The chain is built from TRBV10-3 and TRBJ1-4; D call uncertain. Per germline, CDR1 ENHRY and CDR2 SYGVKD. Trimming took off 4 bases at V and 2 bases at J, with 8 bases between the two ends. The CDR3 covers 14 residues. The CDR3 coding sequence is TGTGCCATCAGTGTTGACCCCACTAATGAAAAACTGTTTTTT. Its protein is CAISVDPTNEKLFF.

The rearrangement links TRBV29-1 to TRBJ1-2, with 8 bases lining up with TRBD1. Germline V gene sequence: CDR1 SQVTM, CDR2 ANQGSEA. The CDR3 consists of 16 residues. Trimming at V came to 3 bases and at J to 3 bases, leaving 12 bases not matched to a gene. The CDR3 sequence is CSVEDNTGGTDYGYTF. The DNA of the CDR3 is TGCAGCGTTGAGGACAATACAGGGGGAACGGACTATGGCTACACCTTC.

The rearrangement links TRBV3-1 to TRBJ2-3; TRBD2 aligns across 11 bases. The CDR3 totals 15 residues. Trimming took 4 bases from V and 5 from J; bases not matched to a gene: 5. CDR1 and CDR2 from the germline V gene are LGHDT and YNNKEL (reference sequence). The CDR3 DNA sequence: TGTGCCAGCAGCCTCACCGGGACTAGCGGAGATACGCAGTATTTT. Residues: CASSLTGTSGDTQYF.

This chain links TRBV5-1 with TRBJ2-2, with D tentatively TRBD1 (5 bases). V gave up 3 bases and J gave up 4 bases, with 13 bases separating them. CDR1 and CDR2 (germline): SGHRS, YFSETQ. CDR3 size: 15 residues. The CDR3 here is CASSSPDILTGELFF. CDR3 DNA sequence: TGCGCCAGCAGCTCCCCGGACATCCTCACCGGGGAGCTGTTTTTT.

The CDR3 bases are TGTGCCAGCAGCCGAAACAGGGAAGGGGGAAAACTGTTTTTT. Translation gives CASSRNREGGKLFF. The chain has TRBV6-6 and TRBJ1-4; D may be TRBD1 (6 bases). V was shortened by 6 bases and J by 10 bases, with 18 bases between the two germline ends. The germline V gene encodes CDR1 MNHNY and CDR2 SVGAGI (reference sequence). The CDR3 contains 14 residues.

The chain has TRBV6-1 and TRBJ1-5; 9 bases match TRBD1. The trim removed 6 bases at V and 4 bases at J, leaving 7 bases unmatched. Germline CDR1 is MNHNS and CDR2 is SASEGT. There are 15 residues in the CDR3. CDR3 in amino acids: CASSKIGTGNQPQHF. The CDR3 DNA reads as TGTGCCAGCAGCAAAATTGGGACAGGGAATCAGCCCCAGCATTTT.

The rearrangement links TRBV2 to TRBJ2-3; D not certain. The CDR3 extends over 13 amino acids. Between the trimmed V and J ends, which lost 4 bases and 4 bases, there was a span of 9 bases. CDR1 is SNHLY and CDR2 is FYNNEI in the germline V gene. The CDR3: CASSVSRADTQYF. Here the CDR3 DNA reads TGTGCCAGCAGTGTGTCACGGGCAGATACGCAGTATTTT.

The table lists this clonotype with many counts. The genes are TRBV4-1 and TRBJ1-1; 8 bases line up with TRBD1. V shed 3 bases and J 2 bases; nucleotides not matched to a gene: 5. Germline CDR1 MGHRA, CDR2 YSYEKL. CDR3 length equals 15 residues. CDR3 sequence reads: CASSQIQGGNTEAFF. CDR3 bases: TGCGCCAGCAGCCAGATACAGGGGGGTAACACTGAAGCTTTCTTT.

This clonotype occurred a few times. J is TRBJ2-5 and V is TRBV7-2, with 8 bases that match TRBD2. Germline CDR1 SGHTA, CDR2 FQGNSA. V lost 5 bases, J lost 4 bases, and 9 bases stayed unmatched. The CDR3 is 15 amino acids. Here the CDR3 reads CASSQGAGVRETQYF. The CDR3, as DNA: TGTGCCAGCAGCCAGGGAGCGGGGGTCCGAGAGACCCAGTACTTC.

This clonotype came up a few times. This chain joins TRBV7-9 and TRBJ2-3; D may correspond to TRBD1 or TRBD2 (5 bases each). The CDR3 runs 10 residues. Trimming took off 8 bases at V and 5 bases at J, with 5 bases between the two ends. The germline CDR1 and CDR2 sequences are SEHNR and FQNEAQ (reference sequence). The CDR3 DNA sequence: TGTGCCAGCGGGGGAGATACGCAGTATTTT. It is translated as CASGGDTQYF.

The chain is built from TRBV5-1 and TRBJ1-2; D possibly corresponds to TRBD1 (5 bases). CDR3 length equals 16 residues. Trimming took 1 base from V and 0 from J, leaving 13 bases between them. Germline V CDR1 and CDR2: SGHRS, YFSETQ. CDR3 residues: CASSLIAGQANYGYTF. The CDR3 DNA is TGCGCCAGCAGCTTGATTGCAGGACAAGCTAACTATGGCTACACCTTC.

The chain joins TRBV5-1 to TRBJ1-2; TRBD1 agrees at 12 bases. The CDR3 is made up of 15 amino acids. In germline, CDR1 is SGHRS, CDR2 YFSETQ. V lost 4 bases to trimming and J lost 8 bases; unmatched junction nucleotides: 9. In nucleotides, the CDR3 is TGCGCCAGCAGCCCGGGACAGGGGGCTGCTGGAGGCTACACCTTC. It yields the protein CASSPGQGAAGGYTF.

This clonotype has just a few counts. V is TRBV30 and J is TRBJ2-7, with a weak D call TRBD2 (5 bases). Germline V gene lookup returns CDR1 GTSNPN and CDR2 SVGIG (reference sequence). The CDR3 is 12 residues long. V lost 1 base and J 5 bases, leaving 9 bases between the germline ends. The CDR3: CAWSGGLHEQYF. As DNA, the CDR3 is TGTGCCTGGAGTGGAGGGTTACACGAGCAGTACTTC.

There are a few counts of this clonotype. CDR3 DNA: TGTGCCAGCAGCCCAGGGGTCTCCTATAATTCACCCCTCCACTTT. It is translated as CASSPGVSYNSPLHF. The chain employs TRBV12-3 or TRBV12-4 and TRBJ1-6; perhaps TRBD1 as D (6 bases). CDR3 length: 15 amino acids. The ends were cut back, 6 bases at V and 0 bases at J, with 9 bases in the middle.

This clonotype has a handful of counts. This chain connects TRBV6-2 or TRBV6-3 to TRBJ2-2; D might be TRBD2 (6 bases). Germline CDR1 and CDR2: MNHEY and SVGEGT. The ends were cut back, 0 bases at V and 4 bases at J, with 12 bases in the middle. This CDR3 contains 16 residues. DNA of the CDR3: TGTGCCAGCAGTTACTCGACCCAGGGAGGCACCGGGGAGCTGTTTTTT. This translates into CASSYSTQGGTGELFF.

This clonotype was found many times. The chain links TRBV5-5 to TRBJ2-7, with D perhaps matching TRBD1 (5 bases). In germline, CDR1 is SGHKS, CDR2 YYEKEE (reference sequence). The CDR3 consists of 14 residues. V was pared by 0 bases and J by 4 bases, with 11 bases between. The CDR3 nucleotides are TGTGCCAGCAGCTTGGGCACAGGAAGATACGAGCAGTACTTC. Its translation: CASSLGTGRYEQYF.

The chain joins TRBV12-3 or TRBV12-4 to TRBJ2-7, with 9 bases that match TRBD2. This CDR3 comprises 16 residues. V was pared by 7 bases and J by 1 base, with 11 bases of the junction left unmatched. In nucleotides, the CDR3 is TGTGCCAGCAATAAGAGAGCGGCGGGAGGGTCCTACGAGCAGTACTTC. Translating it yields CASNKRAAGGSYEQYF.

In this sample, this clonotype turned up a few times. V and J are TRBV5-1 and TRBJ2-3; weak D call: TRBD2 (6 bases). Germline V gene lookup returns CDR1 SGHRS and CDR2 YFSETQ. V lost 7 bases and J lost 0, with 12 bases in between. This CDR3 spans 14 amino acids. The CDR3 is CASESGPSTDTQYF. The CDR3 region has the DNA TGCGCCAGCGAGAGCGGGCCAAGCACAGATACGCAGTATTTT.